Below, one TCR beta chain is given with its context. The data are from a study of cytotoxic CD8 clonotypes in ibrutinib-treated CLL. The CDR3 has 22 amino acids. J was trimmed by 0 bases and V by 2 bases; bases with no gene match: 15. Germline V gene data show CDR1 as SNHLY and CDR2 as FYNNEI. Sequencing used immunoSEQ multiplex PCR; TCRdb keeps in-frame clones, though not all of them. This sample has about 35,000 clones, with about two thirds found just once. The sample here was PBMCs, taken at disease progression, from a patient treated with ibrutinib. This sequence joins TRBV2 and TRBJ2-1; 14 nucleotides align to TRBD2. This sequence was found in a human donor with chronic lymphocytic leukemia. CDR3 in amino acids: CASSERQPGTSGGWSSYNEQFF. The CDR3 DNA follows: TGTGCCAGCAGTGAACGGCAGCCCGGGACTAGCGGGGGTTGGAGCTCCTACAATGAGCAGTTCTTC.